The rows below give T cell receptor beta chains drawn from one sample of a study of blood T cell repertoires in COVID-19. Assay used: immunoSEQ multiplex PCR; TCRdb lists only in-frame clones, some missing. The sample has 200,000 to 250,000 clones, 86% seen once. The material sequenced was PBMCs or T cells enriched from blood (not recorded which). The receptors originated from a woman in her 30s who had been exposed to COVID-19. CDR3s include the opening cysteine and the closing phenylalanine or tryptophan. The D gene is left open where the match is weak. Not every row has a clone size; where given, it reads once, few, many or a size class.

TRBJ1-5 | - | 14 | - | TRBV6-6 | CASIRGGGNQPQHF | TGTGCCAGCATTAGGGGTGGTGGCAATCAGCCCCAGCATTTT
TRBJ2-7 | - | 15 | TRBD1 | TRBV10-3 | CAISASRDRGDEQYF | TGTGCCATCAGTGCTTCCCGGGACAGGGGCGACGAGCAGTACTTC
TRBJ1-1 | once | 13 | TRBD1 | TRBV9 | CASSVTGGHEAFF | TGTGCCAGCAGCGTAACAGGGGGACATGAAGCTTTCTTT
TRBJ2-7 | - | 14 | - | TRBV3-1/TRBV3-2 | CASSQDPRTYEQYF | TGTGCCAGCAGCCAAGATCCTAGAACCTACGAGCAGTACTTC
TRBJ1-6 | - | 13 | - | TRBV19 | CASSWGPNSPLHF | TGTGCCAGTAGTTGGGGGCCGAATTCACCCCTCCACTTT
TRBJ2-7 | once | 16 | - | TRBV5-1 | CASSLAGALGDYEQYF | TGCGCCAGCAGCTTGGCAGGGGCCCTCGGAGACTACGAGCAGTACTTC
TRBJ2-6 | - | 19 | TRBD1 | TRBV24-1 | CATSDTWTGLSSGANVLTF | TGTGCCACCAGTGATACCTGGACAGGCCTAAGCTCTGGGGCCAACGTCCTGACTTTC
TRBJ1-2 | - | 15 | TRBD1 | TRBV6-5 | CASTGRGYPNYGYTF | TGTGCCAGCACTGGCAGGGGGTACCCTAACTATGGCTACACCTTC
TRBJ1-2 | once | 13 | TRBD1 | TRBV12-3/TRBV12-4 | CASSFRDRGGYTF | TGTGCCAGCAGTTTTAGGGACAGGGGTGGCTACACCTTC
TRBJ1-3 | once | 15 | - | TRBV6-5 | CASSHGVSSGNTIYF | TGTGCCAGCTCCCACGGGGTGAGCTCTGGAAACACCATATATTTT
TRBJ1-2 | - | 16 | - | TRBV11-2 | CASSLDHGAWDYGYTF | TGTGCCAGCAGCTTAGATCATGGGGCGTGGGACTATGGCTACACCTTC
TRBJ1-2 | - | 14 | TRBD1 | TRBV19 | CASCQSGQNYGYTF | TGTGCCAGTTGCCAATCGGGACAGAATTATGGCTACACCTTC
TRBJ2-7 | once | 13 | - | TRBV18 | CASSGQVPYEQYF | TGTGCCAGCTCAGGCCAGGTTCCCTACGAGCAGTACTTC
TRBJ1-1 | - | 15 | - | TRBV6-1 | CASSEAGRAATEAFF | TGTGCCAGCAGTGAAGCGGGGAGGGCGGCCACTGAAGCTTTCTTT
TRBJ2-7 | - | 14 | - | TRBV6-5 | CASSVGTGLYEQYF | TGTGCCAGCTCAGTGGGTACGGGACTCTACGAGCAGTACTTC
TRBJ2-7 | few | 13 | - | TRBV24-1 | CATSDGPGYEQYF | TGTGCCACCAGTGATGGTCCGGGGTACGAGCAGTACTTC
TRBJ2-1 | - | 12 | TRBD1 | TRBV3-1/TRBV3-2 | CASSPTQGARFF | TGTGCCAGCAGCCCAACACAGGGGGCAAGGTTCTTC
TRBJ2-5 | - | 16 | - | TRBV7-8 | CASSLSQAGDRETQYF | TGTGCCAGCAGCTTAAGCCAAGCGGGTGACAGAGAGACCCAGTACTTC
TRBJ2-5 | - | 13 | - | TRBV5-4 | CASKSGQQETQYF | TGTGCCAGCAAGTCTGGACAACAAGAGACCCAGTACTTC
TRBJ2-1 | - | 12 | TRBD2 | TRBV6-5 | CAMGLGYNEQFF | TGTGCCATGGGACTAGGCTACAATGAGCAGTTCTTC
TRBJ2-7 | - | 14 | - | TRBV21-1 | CASSNCQGTYEQYF | TGTGCCAGCAGCAACTGTCAGGGTACCTACGAGCAGTACTTC
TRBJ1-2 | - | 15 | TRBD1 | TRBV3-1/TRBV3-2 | CASSHRTGVGYGYTF | TGTGCCAGCAGCCACCGGACAGGGGTAGGCTATGGCTACACCTTC
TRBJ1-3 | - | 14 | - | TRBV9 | CASSPHREGNTIYF | TGTGCCAGCAGCCCCCACAGGGAAGGAAACACCATATATTTT
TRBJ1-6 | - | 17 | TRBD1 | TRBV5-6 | CASSGRLRTGGGSPLHF | TGTGCCAGCAGCGGCCGCCTCAGGACAGGGGGCGGGTCACCCCTCCACTTT
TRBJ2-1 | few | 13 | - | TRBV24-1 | CATSFGQNNEQFF | TGTGCCACCAGTTTTGGGCAGAACAATGAGCAGTTCTTC
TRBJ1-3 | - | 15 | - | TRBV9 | CASSVGAFSGNTIYF | TGTGCCAGCAGCGTAGGGGCGTTCTCTGGAAACACCATATATTTT
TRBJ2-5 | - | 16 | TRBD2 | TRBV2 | CASSSTPGRGKETQYF | TGTGCCAGCAGCTCTACACCAGGGAGGGGAAAAGAGACCCAGTACTTC
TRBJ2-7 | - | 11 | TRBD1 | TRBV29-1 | CSGGQGNEQYF | TGCAGCGGGGGACAGGGTAACGAGCAGTACTTC
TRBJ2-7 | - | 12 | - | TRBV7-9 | CASSLFPREQYF | TGTGCCAGCAGCTTATTCCCTCGCGAGCAGTACTTC
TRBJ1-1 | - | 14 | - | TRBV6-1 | CASSDDSRGTEAFF | TGTGCCAGCAGTGACGACAGCCGAGGCACTGAAGCTTTCTTT
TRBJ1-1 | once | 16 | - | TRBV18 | CASSPSSGMGYTEAFF | TGTGCCAGCTCACCATCGTCAGGGATGGGTTACACTGAAGCTTTCTTT
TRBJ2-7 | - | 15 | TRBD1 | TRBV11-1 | CASSLSTGEFYEQYF | TGTGCCAGCAGCTTGAGCACAGGGGAGTTCTACGAGCAGTACTTC
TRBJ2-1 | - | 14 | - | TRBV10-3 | CAISRGGSNNEQFF | TGTGCCATCAGCCGAGGGGGATCTAACAATGAGCAGTTCTTC
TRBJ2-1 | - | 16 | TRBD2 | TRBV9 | CASSVVSSGVHNEQFF | TGTGCCAGCAGCGTAGTATCTAGCGGGGTACACAATGAGCAGTTCTTC
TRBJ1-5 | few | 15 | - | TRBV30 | CAWSVGGSSNQPQHF | TGTGCCTGGAGTGTAGGGGGTTCTAGCAATCAGCCCCAGCATTTT
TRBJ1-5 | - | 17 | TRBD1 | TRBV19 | CASSTRTGSPWNQPQHF | TGTGCCAGTAGTACTCGGACAGGGAGCCCTTGGAATCAGCCCCAGCATTTT
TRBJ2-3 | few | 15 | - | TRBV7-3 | CASSLLGASTDTQYF | TGTGCCAGCAGCTTACTAGGGGCTAGCACAGATACGCAGTATTTT
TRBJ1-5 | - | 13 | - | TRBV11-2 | CASSLAQDQPQHF | TGTGCCAGCAGCTTAGCACAGGATCAGCCCCAGCATTTT
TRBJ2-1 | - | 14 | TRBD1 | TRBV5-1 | CASSSTGGHNEQFF | TGCGCCAGCAGCTCGACAGGGGGACACAATGAGCAGTTCTTC
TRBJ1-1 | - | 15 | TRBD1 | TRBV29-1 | CSVPGQGPMNTEAFF | TGCAGCGTTCCGGGACAGGGGCCGATGAACACTGAAGCTTTCTTT
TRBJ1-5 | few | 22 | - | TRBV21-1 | CASSKRTSRASGSRYSNQPQHF | TGTGCCAGCAGCAAACGGACAAGCAGGGCGTCTGGGTCTCGATATAGCAATCAGCCCCAGCATTTT
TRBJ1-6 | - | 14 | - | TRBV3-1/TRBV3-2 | CASSQGGSYSPLHF | TGTGCCAGCAGCCAAGGCGGCAGTTATTCACCCCTCCACTTT
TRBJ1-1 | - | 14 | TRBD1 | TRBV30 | CAWSQQGMNTEAFF | TGTGCCTGGAGTCAACAGGGGATGAACACTGAAGCTTTCTTT
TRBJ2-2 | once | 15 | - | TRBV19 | CASSIGQTNTGELFF | TGTGCCAGTAGTATAGGACAGACGAACACCGGGGAGCTGTTTTTT
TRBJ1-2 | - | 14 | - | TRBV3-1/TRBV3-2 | CASSQDRAGRGYTF | TGTGCCAGCAGCCAAGATCGTGCAGGGCGGGGCTACACCTTC
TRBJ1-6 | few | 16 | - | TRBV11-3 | CASSLDGWEYNSPLHF | TGTGCCAGCAGCTTAGATGGATGGGAGTATAATTCACCCCTCCACTTT
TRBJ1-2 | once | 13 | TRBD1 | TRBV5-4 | CASSLEQGKGYTF | TGTGCCAGCAGCTTGGAACAGGGGAAAGGCTACACCTTC
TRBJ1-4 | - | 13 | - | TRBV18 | CASSPAANEKLFF | TGTGCCAGCTCACCGGCCGCTAATGAAAAACTGTTTTTT
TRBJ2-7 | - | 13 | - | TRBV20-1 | CSASQSGAYEQYF | TGCAGTGCTAGTCAGTCAGGGGCCTACGAGCAGTACTTC
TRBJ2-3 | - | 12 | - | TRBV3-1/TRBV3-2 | CASSQATDTQYF | TGTGCCAGCAGCCAGGCCACAGATACGCAGTATTTT
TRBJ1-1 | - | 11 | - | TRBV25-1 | CASSGTGWAFF | TGTGCCAGCAGTGGTACAGGGTGGGCTTTCTTT
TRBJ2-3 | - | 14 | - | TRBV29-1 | CSVEGLASTDTQYF | TGCAGCGTTGAAGGCCTAGCGAGCACAGATACGCAGTATTTT
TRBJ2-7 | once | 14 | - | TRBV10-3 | CAISETSGSYEQYF | TGTGCCATCAGTGAAACCTCAGGGTCCTACGAGCAGTACTTC
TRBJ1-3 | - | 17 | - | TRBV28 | CASSLPMPTGLQNTIYF | TGTGCCAGCAGTTTACCGATGCCCACAGGGTTGCAAAACACCATATATTTT